The rows below give T cell receptor beta chains drawn from one sample of a study of blood T cell repertoires in COVID-19. Libraries were prepared by immunoSEQ multiplex PCR; TCRdb keeps only in-frame clonotypes and omits some of them. The sample contains approximately 470,000 clones, approximately 90% of which appear only once. Material for sequencing was PBMCs or T cells enriched from blood (not recorded which). Receptors originate from a woman under 30 who had recovered from COVID-19. Each CDR3 is given with its conserved first and last residue. A D gene is named only where the DNA matches it firmly. A row's size may be missing; if present it is once, few, many or a size class.

j_gene: TRBJ2-5; v_gene: TRBV6-5; d_gene: NA; abundance: NA; len: 13; CDR3aa: CASSPSGQETQYF; CDR3nt: TGTGCCAGCAGTCCCTCGGGGCAAGAGACCCAGTACTTC
j_gene: TRBJ2-1; v_gene: TRBV18; d_gene: NA; abundance: NA; len: 14; CDR3aa: CASSPILGYNEQFF; CDR3nt: TGTGCCAGCTCACCCATACTAGGCTACAATGAGCAGTTCTTC
j_gene: TRBJ2-3; v_gene: TRBV6-5; d_gene: NA; abundance: NA; len: 12; CDR3aa: CASSYLSDTQYF; CDR3nt: TGTGCCAGCAGTTACCTCTCAGATACGCAGTATTTT
j_gene: TRBJ2-1; v_gene: TRBV2; d_gene: TRBD2; abundance: few; len: 13; CDR3aa: CASGLAESNEQFF; CDR3nt: TGTGCCAGCGGACTAGCGGAGTCCAATGAGCAGTTCTTC
j_gene: TRBJ2-3; v_gene: TRBV5-1; d_gene: NA; abundance: NA; len: 12; CDR3aa: CASSIGTDTQYF; CDR3nt: TGCGCCAGCAGCATAGGCACAGATACGCAGTATTTT
j_gene: TRBJ2-3; v_gene: TRBV29-1; d_gene: NA; abundance: NA; len: 15; CDR3aa: CSVELEAAVIDTQYF; CDR3nt: TGCAGCGTTGAATTAGAGGCGGCGGTGATAGATACGCAGTATTTT
j_gene: TRBJ2-5; v_gene: TRBV28; d_gene: TRBD2; abundance: NA; len: 18; CDR3aa: CASSSLKMGTSKQETQYF; CDR3nt: TGTGCCAGCAGTTCGCTAAAAATGGGGACTAGCAAGCAAGAGACCCAGTACTTC
j_gene: TRBJ1-2; v_gene: TRBV4-1; d_gene: TRBD1; abundance: few; len: 14; CDR3aa: CASSSPGTGGGYTF; CDR3nt: TGCGCCAGCAGCTCGCCCGGGACAGGGGGGGGCTACACCTTC
j_gene: TRBJ2-3; v_gene: TRBV2; d_gene: TRBD2; abundance: NA; len: 15; CDR3aa: CASSELAGGGDTQYF; CDR3nt: TGTGCCAGCAGTGAACTGGCGGGGGGGGGAGATACGCAGTATTTT
j_gene: TRBJ2-1; v_gene: TRBV28; d_gene: TRBD2; abundance: NA; len: 15; CDR3aa: CASSTTSGGAYEQFF; CDR3nt: TGTGCCAGCAGTACCACTAGCGGGGGGGCCTATGAGCAGTTCTTC
j_gene: TRBJ1-1; v_gene: TRBV6-6; d_gene: NA; abundance: NA; len: 12; CDR3aa: CASNRMNTEAFF; CDR3nt: TGTGCCAGCAACAGAATGAACACTGAAGCTTTCTTT
j_gene: TRBJ1-4; v_gene: TRBV3-1/TRBV3-2; d_gene: NA; abundance: NA; len: 13; CDR3aa: CASSQGGGEKLFF; CDR3nt: TGTGCCAGCAGCCAGGGAGGAGGGGAAAAACTGTTTTTT
j_gene: TRBJ1-3; v_gene: TRBV28; d_gene: NA; abundance: NA; len: 17; CDR3aa: CASSSYGGGSSGNTIYF; CDR3nt: TGTGCCAGCAGCTCCTACGGGGGTGGGAGCTCTGGAAACACCATATATTTT
j_gene: TRBJ2-7; v_gene: TRBV25-1; d_gene: NA; abundance: NA; len: 13; CDR3aa: CASKTVTGYEQYF; CDR3nt: TGTGCCAGTAAGACAGTCACGGGCTACGAGCAGTACTTC
j_gene: TRBJ1-1; v_gene: TRBV27; d_gene: NA; abundance: NA; len: 13; CDR3aa: CASSPGSILEAFF; CDR3nt: TGTGCCAGCAGCCCGGGGTCTATCCTTGAAGCTTTCTTT
j_gene: TRBJ2-7; v_gene: TRBV19; d_gene: NA; abundance: NA; len: 14; CDR3aa: CASSIGRLSYEQYF; CDR3nt: TGTGCCAGTAGTATAGGGCGACTCTCCTACGAGCAGTACTTC
j_gene: TRBJ2-1; v_gene: TRBV6-6; d_gene: TRBD1; abundance: NA; len: 15; CDR3aa: CASSSGQGYHNEQFF; CDR3nt: TGTGCCAGCAGCTCCGGACAGGGGTACCACAATGAGCAGTTCTTC
j_gene: TRBJ1-4; v_gene: TRBV5-1; d_gene: NA; abundance: NA; len: 15; CDR3aa: CASSGPTATNEKLFF; CDR3nt: TGCGCCAGCAGCGGCCCGACAGCAACTAATGAAAAACTGTTTTTT
j_gene: TRBJ2-2; v_gene: TRBV27; d_gene: TRBD1; abundance: NA; len: 17; CDR3aa: CASSLFGTGATTGELFF; CDR3nt: TGTGCCAGCAGTCTTTTCGGGACAGGGGCGACTACCGGGGAGCTGTTTTTT
j_gene: TRBJ1-5; v_gene: TRBV19; d_gene: TRBD1; abundance: NA; len: 20; CDR3aa: CASSIRGGTANYRGNQPQHF; CDR3nt: TGTGCCAGTAGTATTAGAGGCGGGACAGCTAACTATCGGGGCAATCAGCCCCAGCATTTT
j_gene: TRBJ1-2; v_gene: TRBV30; d_gene: TRBD1; abundance: NA; len: 13; CDR3aa: CAWSSTGGHGYTF; CDR3nt: TGTGCCTGGAGTAGTACAGGGGGGCATGGCTACACCTTC
j_gene: TRBJ1-2; v_gene: TRBV27; d_gene: NA; abundance: once; len: 15; CDR3aa: CASSPSTGLLYGYTF; CDR3nt: TGTGCCAGCAGTCCCTCAACAGGGCTCCTTTATGGCTACACCTTC
j_gene: TRBJ1-1; v_gene: TRBV27; d_gene: NA; abundance: NA; len: 13; CDR3aa: CASSALSGTEAFF; CDR3nt: TGTGCCAGCAGCGCCTTATCGGGAACTGAAGCTTTCTTT
j_gene: TRBJ2-5; v_gene: TRBV6-5; d_gene: TRBD1; abundance: NA; len: 15; CDR3aa: CASSWNRGLEETQYF; CDR3nt: TGTGCCAGCAGTTGGAACAGGGGTTTGGAGGAGACCCAGTACTTC
j_gene: TRBJ2-7; v_gene: TRBV28; d_gene: TRBD2; abundance: NA; len: 15; CDR3aa: CASITPGGAAYEQYF; CDR3nt: TGTGCCAGCATCACCCCCGGGGGGGCGGCCTACGAGCAGTACTTC
j_gene: TRBJ1-5; v_gene: TRBV4-2; d_gene: NA; abundance: NA; len: 14; CDR3aa: CASSQDTAGRPQHF; CDR3nt: TGTGCCAGCAGCCAAGATACGGCGGGAAGGCCCCAGCATTTT
j_gene: TRBJ2-2; v_gene: TRBV10-3; d_gene: TRBD1; abundance: NA; len: 15; CDR3aa: CAISRDRGNTGELFF; CDR3nt: TGTGCCATCAGTCGGGACAGGGGGAACACCGGGGAGCTGTTTTTT
j_gene: TRBJ1-2; v_gene: TRBV2; d_gene: TRBD1; abundance: NA; len: 14; CDR3aa: CASSDGDRGLGYTF; CDR3nt: TGTGCCAGCAGTGACGGGGACAGGGGGCTTGGCTACACCTTC
j_gene: TRBJ2-5; v_gene: TRBV11-2; d_gene: TRBD2; abundance: NA; len: 19; CDR3aa: CASSSNRGTSGGLQETQYF; CDR3nt: TGTGCCAGCAGCTCCAACCGGGGGACTAGCGGGGGGCTACAAGAGACCCAGTACTTC
j_gene: TRBJ1-1; v_gene: TRBV6-6; d_gene: NA; abundance: NA; len: 12; CDR3aa: CASSWQGTEAFF; CDR3nt: TGTGCCAGCAGTTGGCAGGGAACTGAAGCTTTCTTT
j_gene: TRBJ1-1; v_gene: TRBV30; d_gene: NA; abundance: once; len: 14; CDR3aa: CAWSVPPGNTEAFF; CDR3nt: TGTGCCTGGAGTGTACCTCCCGGGAACACTGAAGCTTTCTTT
j_gene: TRBJ1-1; v_gene: TRBV28; d_gene: NA; abundance: NA; len: 14; CDR3aa: CASSLGGYRTEAFF; CDR3nt: TGTGCCAGCAGTTTAGGGGGGTACAGGACTGAAGCTTTCTTT
j_gene: TRBJ2-5; v_gene: TRBV11-2; d_gene: TRBD1; abundance: NA; len: 18; CDR3aa: CASSLGSRTGFREETQYF; CDR3nt: TGTGCCAGCAGCTTAGGGTCCAGGACAGGATTTAGGGAAGAGACCCAGTACTTC
j_gene: TRBJ2-5; v_gene: TRBV9; d_gene: TRBD2; abundance: NA; len: 16; CDR3aa: CASSVSSGGALETQYF; CDR3nt: TGTGCCAGCAGCGTTTCAAGCGGGGGGGCGTTGGAGACCCAGTACTTC
j_gene: TRBJ1-6; v_gene: TRBV18; d_gene: TRBD1; abundance: NA; len: 16; CDR3aa: CASSPSGQGGGSPLHF; CDR3nt: TGTGCCAGCTCACCAAGCGGACAGGGCGGTGGGTCACCCCTCCACTTT
j_gene: TRBJ2-4; v_gene: TRBV7-2; d_gene: NA; abundance: NA; len: 19; CDR3aa: CASSLSSVFIGEAKNIQYF; CDR3nt: TGTGCCAGCAGCTTGTCTAGCGTTTTTATCGGGGAAGCCAAAAACATTCAGTACTTC
j_gene: TRBJ1-1; v_gene: TRBV15; d_gene: NA; abundance: NA; len: 16; CDR3aa: CATRESPGHLNTEAFF; CDR3nt: TGTGCCACCAGAGAGTCCCCGGGACATTTGAACACTGAAGCTTTCTTT
j_gene: TRBJ2-3; v_gene: TRBV7-3; d_gene: NA; abundance: NA; len: 15; CDR3aa: CASSLFGGGTDTQYF; CDR3nt: TGTGCCAGCAGCTTATTCGGGGGAGGCACAGATACGCAGTATTTT
j_gene: TRBJ2-2; v_gene: TRBV6-5; d_gene: NA; abundance: once; len: 13; CDR3aa: CASRESNTGELFF; CDR3nt: TGTGCCAGCAGGGAGTCGAACACCGGGGAGCTGTTTTTT
j_gene: TRBJ1-4; v_gene: TRBV10-3; d_gene: NA; abundance: NA; len: 17; CDR3aa: CAISESTGTATNEKLFF; CDR3nt: TGTGCCATCAGTGAGTCAACAGGAACTGCAACTAATGAAAAACTGTTTTTT
j_gene: TRBJ1-6; v_gene: TRBV12-5; d_gene: NA; abundance: NA; len: 17; CDR3aa: CASGFLRRGGTESPLHF; CDR3nt: TGTGCTAGTGGTTTCCTAAGGAGGGGCGGAACGGAATCACCCCTCCACTTT
j_gene: TRBJ1-5; v_gene: TRBV7-2; d_gene: TRBD1; abundance: NA; len: 15; CDR3aa: CASSLQGNSNQPQHF; CDR3nt: TGTGCCAGCAGCCTACAGGGGAATAGCAATCAGCCCCAGCATTTT
j_gene: TRBJ2-2; v_gene: TRBV9; d_gene: TRBD2; abundance: NA; len: 16; CDR3aa: CASSLAGTRMAGELFF; CDR3nt: TGTGCCAGCAGTTTGGCCGGGACTAGGATGGCCGGGGAGCTGTTTTTT